Listed here is a single TCR beta chain. Its antigen is not identified. Germline values: CDR1 MDHEN, CDR2 SYDVKM. V lost 6 bases and J 5 bases, leaving 20 bases between the germline ends. The CDR3 spans 16 residues. The data originate from a study of shared clonotypes between healthy human individuals. Study-level points and caveats: Shared across several donors were 5% to 6% of the naive CD4 clonotypes.

Replicate PCRs from sorted subsets contained 200 ng DNA, which is around 30,000 T cell genomes. The method was immunoSEQ multiplex PCR; TCRdb's version includes in-frame clones alone and lacks a portion of them. The table includes 950,000 to 1,100,000 clones, more than 65% detected once. The sequenced material came from memory CD4+ T cells sorted from blood. As to subset: CD45RA-negative fraction. The sequence came from a man younger than 35 in good health. This chain uses TRBV28 with TRBJ2-1; D may be TRBD1 (6 bases). The CDR3 DNA is TGTGCCAGCAGACCCACCGGGGACACGATACACAATGAGCAGTTCTTC. Protein product: CASRPTGDTIHNEQFF. Combining the CDR3 with reference TRBV28 and TRBJ2-1 gives the whole variable domain DVKVTQSSRYLVKRTGEKVFLECVQDMDHENMFWYRQDPGLGLRLIYFSYDVKMKEKGDIPEGYSVSREKKERFSLILESASTNQTSMYLCASRPTGDTIHNEQFFGPGTRLTVL.